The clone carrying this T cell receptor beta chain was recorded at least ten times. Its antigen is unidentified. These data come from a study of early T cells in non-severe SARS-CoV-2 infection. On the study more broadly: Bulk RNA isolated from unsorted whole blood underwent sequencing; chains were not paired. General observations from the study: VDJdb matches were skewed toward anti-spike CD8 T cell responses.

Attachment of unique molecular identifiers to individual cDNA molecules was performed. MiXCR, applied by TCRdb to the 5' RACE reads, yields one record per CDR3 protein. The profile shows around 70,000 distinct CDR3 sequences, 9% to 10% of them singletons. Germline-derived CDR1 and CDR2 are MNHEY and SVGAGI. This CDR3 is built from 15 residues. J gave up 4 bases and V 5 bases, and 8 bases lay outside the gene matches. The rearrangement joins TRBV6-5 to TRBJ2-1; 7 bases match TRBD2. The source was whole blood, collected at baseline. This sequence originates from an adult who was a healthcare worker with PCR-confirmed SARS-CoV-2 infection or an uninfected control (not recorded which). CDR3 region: CASSKRAGAYNEQFF. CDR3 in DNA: TGTGCCAGCAGTAAACGGGCGGGAGCATACAATGAGCAGTTCTTC.